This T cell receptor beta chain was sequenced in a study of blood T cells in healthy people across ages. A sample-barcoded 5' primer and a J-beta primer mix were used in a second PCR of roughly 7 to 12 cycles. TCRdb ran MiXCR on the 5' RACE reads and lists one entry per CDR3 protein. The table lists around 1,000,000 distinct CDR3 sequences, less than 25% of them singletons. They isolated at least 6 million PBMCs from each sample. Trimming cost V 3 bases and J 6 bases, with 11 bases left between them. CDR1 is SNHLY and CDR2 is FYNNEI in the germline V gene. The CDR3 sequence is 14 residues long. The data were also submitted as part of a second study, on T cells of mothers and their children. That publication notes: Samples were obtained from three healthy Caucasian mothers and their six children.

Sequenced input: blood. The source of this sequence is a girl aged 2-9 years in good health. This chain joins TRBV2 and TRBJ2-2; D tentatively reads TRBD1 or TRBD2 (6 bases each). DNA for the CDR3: TGTGCCAGCAGTGATGGGGGGCCGGCCGGGGAGCTGTTTTTT. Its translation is CASSDGGPAGELFF.